The clone carrying this T cell receptor beta chain was observed a handful of times. Its antigen is unknown. The data were obtained in a study of cytotoxic CD8 clonotypes in ibrutinib-treated CLL. At the level of the study: Response samples were obtained once patients had received a median 12 months of treatment, range 6 to 36. Findings and limits, study-wide: Researchers report that baseline clonality outpaced age-matched healthy donors and tracked circulating CD8+ T-cell counts. Clonality increased at ibrutinib response and stayed stable in sustained remission. At progression, however, it fell back toward baseline.

Looked up from germline, CDR1 is SNHLY and CDR2 is FYNNEI. The CDR3 loop spans 15 amino acids. The ends were cut back, 4 bases at V and 0 bases at J, with 9 bases in the middle. The planned depth of sequencing spanned 1 in 200,000 to 1 in 1 million T cells. This table comes from immunoSEQ multiplex PCR, and its TCRdb copy is limited to in-frame clones, with some not included. The repertoire has about 200,000 clones, 79% of them found once; the top ten carry 11%. The sequence was collected from a human donor with chronic lymphocytic leukemia. The rearrangement links TRBV2 to TRBJ2-2; D unresolved. Sequenced here: PBMCs, sampled after 12 months of ibrutinib treatment. The CDR3 spells CASSGWPPNTGELFF. The DNA of the CDR3 is TGTGCCAGCAGTGGGTGGCCTCCGAACACCGGGGAGCTGTTTTTT.